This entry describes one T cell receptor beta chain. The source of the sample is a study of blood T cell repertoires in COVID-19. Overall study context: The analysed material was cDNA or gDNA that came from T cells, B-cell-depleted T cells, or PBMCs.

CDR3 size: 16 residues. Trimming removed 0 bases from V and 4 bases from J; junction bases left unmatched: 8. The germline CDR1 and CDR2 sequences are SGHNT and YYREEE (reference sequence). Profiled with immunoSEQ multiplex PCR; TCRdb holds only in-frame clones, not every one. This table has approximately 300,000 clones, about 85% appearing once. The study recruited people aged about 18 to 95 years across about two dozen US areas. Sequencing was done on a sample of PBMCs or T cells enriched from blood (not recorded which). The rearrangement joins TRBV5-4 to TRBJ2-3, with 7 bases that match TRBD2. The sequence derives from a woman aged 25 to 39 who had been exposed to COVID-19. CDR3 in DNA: TGTGCCAGCAGCTTGGGACCCGGGAGGAGGGCAGATACGCAGTATTTT. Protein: CASSLGPGRRADTQYF.